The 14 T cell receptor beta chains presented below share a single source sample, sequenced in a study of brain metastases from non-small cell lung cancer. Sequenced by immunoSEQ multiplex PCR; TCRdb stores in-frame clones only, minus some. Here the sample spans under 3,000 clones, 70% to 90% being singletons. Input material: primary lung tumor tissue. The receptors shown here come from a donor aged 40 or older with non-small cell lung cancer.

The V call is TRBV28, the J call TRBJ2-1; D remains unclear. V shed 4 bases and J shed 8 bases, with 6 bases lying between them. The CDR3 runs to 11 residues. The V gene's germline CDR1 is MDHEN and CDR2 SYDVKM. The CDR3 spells CASSSNYEQFF. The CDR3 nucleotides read TGTGCCAGCAGTTCGAACTATGAGCAGTTCTTC.

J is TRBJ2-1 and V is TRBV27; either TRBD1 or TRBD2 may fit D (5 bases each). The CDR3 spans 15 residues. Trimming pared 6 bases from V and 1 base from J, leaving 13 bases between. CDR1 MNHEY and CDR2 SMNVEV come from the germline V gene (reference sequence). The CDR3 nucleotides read TGTGCCAGCAGGTCTGGGGGTCGATCCTACAATGAGCAGTTCTTC. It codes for CASRSGGRSYNEQFF.

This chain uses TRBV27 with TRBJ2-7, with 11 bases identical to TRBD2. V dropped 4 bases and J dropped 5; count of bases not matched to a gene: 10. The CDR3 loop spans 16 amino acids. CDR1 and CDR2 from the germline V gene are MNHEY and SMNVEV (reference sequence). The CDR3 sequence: CASSSGRLAGFNEQYF. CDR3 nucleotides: TGTGCCAGCAGTTCCGGCCGACTAGCGGGGTTTAACGAGCAGTACTTC.

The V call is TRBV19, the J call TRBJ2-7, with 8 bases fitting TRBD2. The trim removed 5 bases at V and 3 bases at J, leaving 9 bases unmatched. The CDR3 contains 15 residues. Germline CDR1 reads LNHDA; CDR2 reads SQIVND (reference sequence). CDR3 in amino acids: CASSSPAGASYEQYF. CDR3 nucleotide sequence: TGTGCCAGTAGTTCCCCAGCGGGAGCTAGCTACGAGCAGTACTTC.

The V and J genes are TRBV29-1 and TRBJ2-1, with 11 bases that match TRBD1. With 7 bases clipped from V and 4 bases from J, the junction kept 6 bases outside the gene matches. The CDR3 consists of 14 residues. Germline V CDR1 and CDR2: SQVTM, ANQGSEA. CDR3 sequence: CSALGQGAYNEQFF. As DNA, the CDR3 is TGCAGCGCCTTAGGACAGGGGGCTTACAATGAGCAGTTCTTC.

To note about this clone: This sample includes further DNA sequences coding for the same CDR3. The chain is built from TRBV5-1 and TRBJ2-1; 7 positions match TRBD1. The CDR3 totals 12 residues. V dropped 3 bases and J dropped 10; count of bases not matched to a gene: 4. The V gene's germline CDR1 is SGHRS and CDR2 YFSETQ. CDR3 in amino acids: CASSWDSIEQFF. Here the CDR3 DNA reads TGCGCCAGCAGCTGGGACAGCATCGAGCAGTTCTTC.

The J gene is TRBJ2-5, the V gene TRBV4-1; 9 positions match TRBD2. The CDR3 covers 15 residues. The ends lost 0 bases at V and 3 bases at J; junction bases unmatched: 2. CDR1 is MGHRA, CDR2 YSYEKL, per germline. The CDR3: CASSQEGLAEETQYF. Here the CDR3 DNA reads TGCGCCAGCAGCCAAGAGGGACTAGCAGAAGAGACCCAGTACTTC.

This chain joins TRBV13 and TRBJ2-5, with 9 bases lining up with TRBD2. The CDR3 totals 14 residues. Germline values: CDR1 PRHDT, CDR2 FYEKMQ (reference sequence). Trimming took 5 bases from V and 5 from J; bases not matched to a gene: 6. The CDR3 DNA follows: TGTGCCAGCAGCCCAGGACTAGCGAGGGAGACCCAGTACTTC. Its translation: CASSPGLARETQYF.

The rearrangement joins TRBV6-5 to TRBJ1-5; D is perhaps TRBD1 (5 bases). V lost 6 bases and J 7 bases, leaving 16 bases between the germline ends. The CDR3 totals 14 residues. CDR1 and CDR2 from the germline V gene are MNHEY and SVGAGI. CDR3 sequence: CASSYGTSGQPQHF. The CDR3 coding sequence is TGTGCCAGCAGCTACGGGACCTCGGGGCAGCCCCAGCATTTT.

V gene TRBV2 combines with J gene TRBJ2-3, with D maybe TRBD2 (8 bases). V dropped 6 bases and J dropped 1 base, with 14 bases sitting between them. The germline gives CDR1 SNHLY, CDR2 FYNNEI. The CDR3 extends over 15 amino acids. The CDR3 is CASRVSGTGTDTQYF. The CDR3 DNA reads TGTGCCAGCAGGGTTAGCGGGACAGGCACAGATACGCAGTATTTT.

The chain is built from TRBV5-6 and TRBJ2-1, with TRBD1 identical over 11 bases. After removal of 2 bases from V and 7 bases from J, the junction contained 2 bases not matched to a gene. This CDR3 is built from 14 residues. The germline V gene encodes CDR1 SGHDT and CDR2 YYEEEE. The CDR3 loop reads CASSFRDRGNEQFF. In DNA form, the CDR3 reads TGTGCCAGCAGCTTTCGGGACAGGGGGAATGAGCAGTTCTTC.

The CDR3 DNA reads TGTGCCAGCAGCGTCGGGACAGCGCCCTCCTACGAGCAGTACTTC. This codes for CASSVGTAPSYEQYF. The V gene is TRBV5-4, the J gene TRBJ2-7, with 7 positions matching TRBD1. The V gene end was trimmed by 4 bases and the J gene end by 0 bases; junction bases not matched to a gene: 7. The CDR3 runs 15 residues. The V gene's germline CDR1 is SGHNT and CDR2 YYREEE (reference sequence).

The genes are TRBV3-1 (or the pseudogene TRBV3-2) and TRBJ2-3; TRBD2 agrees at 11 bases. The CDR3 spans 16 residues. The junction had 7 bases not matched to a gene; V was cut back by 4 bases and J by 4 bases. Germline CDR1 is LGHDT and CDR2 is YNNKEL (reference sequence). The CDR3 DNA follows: TGTGCCAGCAGCCTATCGACTAGCGGGGAGCCAGATACGCAGTATTTT. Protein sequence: CASSLSTSGEPDTQYF.

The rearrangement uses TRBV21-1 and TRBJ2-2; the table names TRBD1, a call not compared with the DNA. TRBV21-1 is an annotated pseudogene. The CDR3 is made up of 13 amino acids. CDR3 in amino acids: CASSSQGNGELFF. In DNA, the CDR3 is TGTGCCAGCAGCTCACAGGGCAACGGGGAGCTGTTTTTT.